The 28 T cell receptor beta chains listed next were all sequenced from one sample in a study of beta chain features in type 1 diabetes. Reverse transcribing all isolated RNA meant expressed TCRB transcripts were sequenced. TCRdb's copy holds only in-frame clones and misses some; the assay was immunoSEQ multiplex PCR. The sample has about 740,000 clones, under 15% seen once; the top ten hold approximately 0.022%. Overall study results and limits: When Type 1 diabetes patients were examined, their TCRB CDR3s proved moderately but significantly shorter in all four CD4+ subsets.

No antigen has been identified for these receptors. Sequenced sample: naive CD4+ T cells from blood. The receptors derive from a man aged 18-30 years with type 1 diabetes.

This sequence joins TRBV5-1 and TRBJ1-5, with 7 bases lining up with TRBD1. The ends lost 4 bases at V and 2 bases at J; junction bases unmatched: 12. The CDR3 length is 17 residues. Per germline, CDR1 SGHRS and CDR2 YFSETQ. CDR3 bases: TGCGCCAGCAGCCCCCACTCACAGGGGACGGGCAATCAGCCCCAGCATTTT. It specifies CASSPHSQGTGNQPQHF.

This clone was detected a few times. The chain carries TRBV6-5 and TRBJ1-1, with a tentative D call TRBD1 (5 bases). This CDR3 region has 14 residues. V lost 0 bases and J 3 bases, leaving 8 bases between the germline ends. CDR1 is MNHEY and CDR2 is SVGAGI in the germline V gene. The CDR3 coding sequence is TGTGCCAGCAGTTACTCGGGGGGAGACACTGAAGCTTTCTTT. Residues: CASSYSGGDTEAFF.

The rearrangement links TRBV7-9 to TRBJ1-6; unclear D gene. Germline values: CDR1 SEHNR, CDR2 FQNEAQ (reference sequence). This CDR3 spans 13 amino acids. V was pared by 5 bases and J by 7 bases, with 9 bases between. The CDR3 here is CASSPNGNSPLHF. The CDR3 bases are TGTGCCAGCAGCCCAAATGGCAATTCACCCCTCCACTTT.

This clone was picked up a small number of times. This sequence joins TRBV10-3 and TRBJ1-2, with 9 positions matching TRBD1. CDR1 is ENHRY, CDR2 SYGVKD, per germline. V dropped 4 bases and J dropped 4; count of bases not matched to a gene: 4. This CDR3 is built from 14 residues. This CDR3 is CAISGDRATYGYTF. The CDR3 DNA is TGTGCCATCAGTGGGGACAGGGCAACCTATGGCTACACCTTC.

In nucleotides, the CDR3 is TGTGCCAGCAGCCCCGTGGAGCACACGAGACCTAATGAAAAACTGTTTTTT. Amino acids: CASSPVEHTRPNEKLFF. The genes are TRBV4-2 and TRBJ1-4; no clear D. CDR1 is LGHNA and CDR2 is YNFKEQ in the germline V gene. Deletions cut 4 bases from V and 3 bases from J, with 18 bases between. The CDR3 consists of 17 residues.

CDR3 sequence reads: CASRQTGFSGANVLTF. The CDR3 DNA reads TGTGCCAGCAGGCAGACAGGGTTTTCTGGGGCCAACGTCCTGACTTTC. The chain links TRBV2 to TRBJ2-6, with TRBD1 identical over 7 bases. The V segment lost 6 bases and the J segment 1 base; nucleotides outside the gene matches: 6. CDR3 length: 16 amino acids. CDR1 and CDR2 from the germline V gene are SNHLY and FYNNEI.

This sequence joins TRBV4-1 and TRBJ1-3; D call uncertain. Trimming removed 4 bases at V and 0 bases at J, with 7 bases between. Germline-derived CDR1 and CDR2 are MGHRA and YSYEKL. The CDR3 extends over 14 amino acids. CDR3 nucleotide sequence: TGCGCCAGCAGCCCCATCAACTCTGGAAACACCATATATTTT. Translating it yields CASSPINSGNTIYF.

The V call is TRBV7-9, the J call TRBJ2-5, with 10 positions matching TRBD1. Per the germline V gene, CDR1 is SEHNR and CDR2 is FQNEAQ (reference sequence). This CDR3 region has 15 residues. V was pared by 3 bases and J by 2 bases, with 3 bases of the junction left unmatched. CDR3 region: CASSLTGGTQETQYF. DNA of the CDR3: TGTGCCAGCAGCTTGACAGGGGGCACTCAAGAGACCCAGTACTTC.

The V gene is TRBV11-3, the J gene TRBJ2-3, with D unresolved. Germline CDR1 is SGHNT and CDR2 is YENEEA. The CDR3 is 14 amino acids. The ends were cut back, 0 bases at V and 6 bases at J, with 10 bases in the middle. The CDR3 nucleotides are TGTGCCAGCAGCTTAGATTCGATCGCGGATACGCAGTATTTT. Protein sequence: CASSLDSIADTQYF.

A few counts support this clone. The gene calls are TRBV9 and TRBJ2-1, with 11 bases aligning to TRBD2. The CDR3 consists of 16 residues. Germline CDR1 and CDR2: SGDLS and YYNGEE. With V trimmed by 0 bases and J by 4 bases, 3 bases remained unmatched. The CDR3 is CASSVGASGGYNEQFF. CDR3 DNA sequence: TGTGCCAGCAGCGTAGGGGCTAGCGGGGGGTACAATGAGCAGTTCTTC.

CDR3 bases: TGTGCCAGCAGCTTACGGGAGAGCTCCTACAATGAGCAGTTCTTC. It yields the protein CASSLRESSYNEQFF. The V and J genes are TRBV7-3 and TRBJ2-1; TRBD2 might be the D (6 bases). V was shortened by 2 bases and J by 0 bases, with 8 bases between the two germline ends. CDR1 SGHTA and CDR2 FQGTGA come from the germline V gene. CDR3 length: 15 amino acids.

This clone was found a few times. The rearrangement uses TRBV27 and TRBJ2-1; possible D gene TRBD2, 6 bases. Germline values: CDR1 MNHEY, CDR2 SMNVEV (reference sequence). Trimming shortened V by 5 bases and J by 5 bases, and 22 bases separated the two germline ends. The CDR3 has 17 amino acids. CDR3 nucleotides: TGTGCCAGCAGTCCTATCACCGCGGGGTTTGTTAACAATGAGCAGTTCTTC. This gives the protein CASSPITAGFVNNEQFF.

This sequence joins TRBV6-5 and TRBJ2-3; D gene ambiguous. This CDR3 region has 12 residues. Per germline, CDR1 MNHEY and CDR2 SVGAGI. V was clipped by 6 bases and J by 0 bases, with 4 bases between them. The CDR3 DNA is TGTGCCAGCAGACACAGCACAGATACGCAGTATTTT. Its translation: CASRHSTDTQYF.

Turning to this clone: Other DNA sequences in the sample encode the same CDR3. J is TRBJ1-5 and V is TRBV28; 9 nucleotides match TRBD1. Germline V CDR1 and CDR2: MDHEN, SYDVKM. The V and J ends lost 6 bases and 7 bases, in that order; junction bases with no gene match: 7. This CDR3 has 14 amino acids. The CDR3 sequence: CASRFSTGGQPQHF. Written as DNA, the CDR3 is TGTGCCAGCAGGTTTTCGACAGGGGGGCAGCCCCAGCATTTT.

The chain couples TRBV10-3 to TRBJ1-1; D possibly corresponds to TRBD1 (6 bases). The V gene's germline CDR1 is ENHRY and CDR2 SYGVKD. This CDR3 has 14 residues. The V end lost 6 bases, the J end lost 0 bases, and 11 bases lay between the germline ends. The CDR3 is CAISKTGVNTEAFF. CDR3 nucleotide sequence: TGTGCCATCAGCAAGACAGGAGTGAACACTGAAGCTTTCTTT.

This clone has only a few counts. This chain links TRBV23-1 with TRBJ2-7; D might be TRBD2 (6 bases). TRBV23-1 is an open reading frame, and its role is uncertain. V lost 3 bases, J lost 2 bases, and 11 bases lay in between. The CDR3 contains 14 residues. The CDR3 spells CASSQGRRPYEQYF. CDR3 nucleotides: TGCGCCAGCAGTCAGGGGAGGCGTCCCTACGAGCAGTACTTC.

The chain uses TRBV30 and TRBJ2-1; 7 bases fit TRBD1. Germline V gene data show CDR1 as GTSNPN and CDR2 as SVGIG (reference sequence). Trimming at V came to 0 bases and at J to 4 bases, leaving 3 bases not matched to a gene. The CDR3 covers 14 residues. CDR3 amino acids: CAWSVGQEYNEQFF. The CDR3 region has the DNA TGTGCCTGGAGTGTAGGACAGGAATACAATGAGCAGTTCTTC.

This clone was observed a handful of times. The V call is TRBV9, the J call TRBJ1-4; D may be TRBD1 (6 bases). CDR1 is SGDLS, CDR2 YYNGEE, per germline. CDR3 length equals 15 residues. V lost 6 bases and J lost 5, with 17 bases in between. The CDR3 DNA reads TGTGCCAGCACCCCTTCCGGACAGTCCAATGAAAAACTGTTTTTT. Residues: CASTPSGQSNEKLFF.

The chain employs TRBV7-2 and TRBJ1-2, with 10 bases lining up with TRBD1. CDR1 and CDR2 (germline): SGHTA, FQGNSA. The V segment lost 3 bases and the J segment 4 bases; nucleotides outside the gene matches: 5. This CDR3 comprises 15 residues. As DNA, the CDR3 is TGTGCCAGCAGCTTTCGGGACAGGGGTTTCTATGGCTACACCTTC. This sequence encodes CASSFRDRGFYGYTF.

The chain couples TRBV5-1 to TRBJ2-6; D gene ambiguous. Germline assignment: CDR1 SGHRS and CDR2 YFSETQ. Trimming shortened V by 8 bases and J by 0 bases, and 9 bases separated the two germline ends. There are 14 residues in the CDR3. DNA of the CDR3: TGCGCCAGTAGACCGGACTCTGGGGCCAACGTCCTGACTTTC. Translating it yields CASRPDSGANVLTF. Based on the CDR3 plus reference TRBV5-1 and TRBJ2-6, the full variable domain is KAGVTQTPRYLIKTRGQQVTLSCSPISGHRSVSWYQQTPGQGLQFLFEYFSETQRNKGNFPGRFSGRQFSNSRSEMNVSTLELGDSALYLCASRPDSGANVLTFGAGSRLTVL.

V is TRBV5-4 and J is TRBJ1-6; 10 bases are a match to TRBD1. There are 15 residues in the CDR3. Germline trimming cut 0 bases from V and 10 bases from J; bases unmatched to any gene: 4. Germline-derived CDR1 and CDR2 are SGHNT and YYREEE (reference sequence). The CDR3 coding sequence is TGTGCCAGCAGCTTGGGGGGACAGGGGCAGTCACCCCTCCACTTT. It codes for CASSLGGQGQSPLHF.

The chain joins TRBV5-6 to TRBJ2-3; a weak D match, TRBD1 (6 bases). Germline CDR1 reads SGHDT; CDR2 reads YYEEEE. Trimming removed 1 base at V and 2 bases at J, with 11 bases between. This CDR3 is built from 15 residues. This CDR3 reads CASSLRAGDTDTQYF. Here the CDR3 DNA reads TGTGCCAGCAGCTTGAGGGCAGGGGACACAGATACGCAGTATTTT.

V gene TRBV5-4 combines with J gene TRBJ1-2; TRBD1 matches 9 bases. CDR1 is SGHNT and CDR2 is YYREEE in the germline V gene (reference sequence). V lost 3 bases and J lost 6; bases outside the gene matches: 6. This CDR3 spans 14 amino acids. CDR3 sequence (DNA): TGTGCCAGCAGCTCCCGGGACAGGGTGAATGGCTACACCTTC. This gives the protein CASSSRDRVNGYTF.

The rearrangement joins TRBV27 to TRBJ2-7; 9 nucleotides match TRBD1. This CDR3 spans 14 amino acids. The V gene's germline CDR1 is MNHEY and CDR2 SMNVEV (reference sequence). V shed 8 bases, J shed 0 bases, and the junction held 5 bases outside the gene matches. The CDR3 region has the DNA TGTGCCAGCCGCCCGGGACAGGGCTCCTACGAGCAGTACTTC. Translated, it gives CASRPGQGSYEQYF.

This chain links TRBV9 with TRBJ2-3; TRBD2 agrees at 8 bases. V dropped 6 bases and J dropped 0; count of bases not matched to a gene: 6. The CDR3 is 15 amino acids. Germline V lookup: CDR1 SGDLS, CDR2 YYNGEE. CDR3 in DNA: TGTGCCAGCACCCGGGGGGGTGGTAGCACAGATACGCAGTATTTT. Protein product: CASTRGGGSTDTQYF.

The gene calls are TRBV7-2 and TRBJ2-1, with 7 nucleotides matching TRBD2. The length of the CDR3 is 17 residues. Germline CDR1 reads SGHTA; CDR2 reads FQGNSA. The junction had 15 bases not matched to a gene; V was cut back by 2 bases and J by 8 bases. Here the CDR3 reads CASSLSGVGRRLDEQFF. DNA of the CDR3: TGTGCCAGCAGCTTAAGCGGGGTAGGGAGGCGGTTGGATGAGCAGTTCTTC.

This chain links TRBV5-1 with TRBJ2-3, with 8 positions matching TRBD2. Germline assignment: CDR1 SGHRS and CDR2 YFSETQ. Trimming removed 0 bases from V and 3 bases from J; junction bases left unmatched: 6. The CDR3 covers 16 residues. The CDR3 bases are TGCGCCAGCAGCTTGGGAGCAGCGGGGGAGACAGATACGCAGTATTTT. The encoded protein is CASSLGAAGETDTQYF.

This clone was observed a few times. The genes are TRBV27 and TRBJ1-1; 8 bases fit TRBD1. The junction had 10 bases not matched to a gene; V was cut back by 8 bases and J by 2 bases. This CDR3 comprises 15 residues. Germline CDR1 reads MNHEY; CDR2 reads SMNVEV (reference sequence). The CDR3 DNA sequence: TGTGCCAGCGGACCGGACAGGGCTGGAAACACTGAAGCTTTCTTT. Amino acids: CASGPDRAGNTEAFF.